This T cell receptor (beta chain) is drawn from a study of T cell responses to AZD1222 COVID-19 vaccine (TCRdb year 2021). Study-wide context: Because spike-specific TCR depth and breadth did not differ between the two schedules, AZD1222 recipients who got a second dose at roughly 4 weeks were pooled with those who got a second dose at roughly 12 weeks. TCR sequencing was performed for 233 trial participants, of whom around 210 were given two doses of AZD1222 and around 26 were given two doses of MenACWY control vaccine. Enrollment into the trials was organized by age into subgroups of 18-55, 56-69 and 70-plus years, and those subgroups contained around 150, 28 and 57 TCR-sequenced participants, respectively. Summary of the overall study and its limitations: Conclusions about previously exposed vaccinees are limited because only five to seven AZD1222 recipients were SARS-CoV-2 seropositive at baseline. The whole spike protein was spanned by vaccine-associated CD4 TCRs, and dominant responses were seen in regions 160-218 and 743-854. No day 14 peak-response samples were available, so repertoires were characterized only after the peak T cell response. Participants were mostly white British, with more females than males. The authors suggested clonal diversity may have been underestimated. Spike-specific TCR breadth and depth rose significantly after two AZD1222 doses compared with day 0 and with MenACWY recipients. Reportedly, almost half of the unique spike-specific TCRs recognized epitopes lying outside the regions that are mutated in the B.1.351 and B.1.1.7 variants. The 56-69-year group was small, and its depth increase did not reach significance, likely because of low power.

The CDR3 regions of human TCRbeta chains were analyzed by immunosequencing. The study's processing was this. Repertoire TCRs were checked for matches against a reference library of SARS-CoV-2-specific TCRs that had been generated using the MIRA antigen-specificity platform. Breadth was defined as the fraction of unique TCRs that were SARS-CoV-2-associated, and depth was defined as the fraction of total T cells that were SARS-CoV-2-associated. Using the MIRA data, every spike-specific TCR was mapped to the spike region that the TCR reacted to and assigned to either a CD4 or a CD8 class. Log10-transformed breadth and depth values were compared by one-way ANOVA with Sidak's multiple comparisons tests. Imported from immuneACCESS, the table was reduced by TCRdb to in-frame sequences with V and J called. These copies leave out some clones; in studies compared against another copy, an unresolved V gene accounts for under half, and the cause of the remainder is not known. V and J calls and clone size are copied from that table; D and trimming were computed from the DNA. Recorded for this sample are 70,000 to 90,000 clones; roughly nine tenths of them occurred a single time. Jointly, the top ten make up around 3% of the sample.

About this clone: Its antigen is unknown. Nothing much larger sits one base from this clone, and base qualities are not available.

The meaning of the sample's time point label: baseline before first vaccination. Vaccinee samples came from UK trials COV001 and COV002, including a single-blind randomized controlled phase 2/3 trial of AZD1222 (ChAdOx1 nCoV-19) in healthy adults. For TCRbeta chain sequencing, PBMC samples were collected from trial participants at day 0 and at day 28 after the second dose. From V the trimming removes 4 bases and from J it removes 3 bases, while the gene matches leave 6 bases of the junction unaccounted for. The CDR1 and CDR2 encoded by the germline V gene are SGHRS and YFSETQ. The CDR3 covers 14 residues, taking in both the cysteine and the phenylalanine. Only the CDR3 DNA is retained, 42 bases long and in frame from the first base.

In this chain, TRBV5-1 is recombined with TRBJ2-7; TRBD1 fits 8 bases in the junction. The sample in question was peripheral blood, obtained on day 0 of AZD1222 vaccination. This TCR came from an adult in good health. The encoded CDR3 is CASSQTGVGYEQYF. In nucleotide form, the sequence is TGCGCCAGCAGCCAGACAGGGGTGGGCTACGAGCAGTACTTC.